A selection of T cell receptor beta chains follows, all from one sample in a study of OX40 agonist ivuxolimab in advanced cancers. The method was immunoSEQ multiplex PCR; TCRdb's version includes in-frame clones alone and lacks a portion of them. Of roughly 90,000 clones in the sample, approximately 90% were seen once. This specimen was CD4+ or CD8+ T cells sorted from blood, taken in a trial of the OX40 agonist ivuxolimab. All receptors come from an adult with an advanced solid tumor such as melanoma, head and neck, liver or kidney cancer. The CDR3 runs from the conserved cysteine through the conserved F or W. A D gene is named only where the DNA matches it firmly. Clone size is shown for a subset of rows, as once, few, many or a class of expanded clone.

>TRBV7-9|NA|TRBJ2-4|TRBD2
TGTGCCAGCAGCTTAAGTCTAGCGGAAACTCAGTACTTC
CASSLSLAETQYF
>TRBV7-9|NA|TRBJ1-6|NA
TGTGCCAGCAGCTTACGACAGATAGATTCACCCCTCCACTTT
CASSLRQIDSPLHF
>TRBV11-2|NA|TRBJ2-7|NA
TGTGCCAGCAGCTTAGCGGGTGGGGCTGAGACCTACGAGCAGTACTTC
CASSLAGGAETYEQYF
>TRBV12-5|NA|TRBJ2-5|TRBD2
TGTGCTAGTGCCTCGGGACTAGCGGGGGGAGAGACCCAGTACTTC
CASASGLAGGETQYF
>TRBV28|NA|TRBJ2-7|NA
TGTGCCAGCAGTCCGCGACTAGTTATCGACGAGCAGTACTTC
CASSPRLVIDEQYF
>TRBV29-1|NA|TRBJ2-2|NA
TGCAGCGTTTCAGGGGTCTCGAACACCGGGGAGCTGTTTTTT
CSVSGVSNTGELFF
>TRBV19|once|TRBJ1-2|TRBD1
TGTGCCAGTAGTGGACCCGGGACAGGGGAGGCCTATGGCTACACCTTC
CASSGPGTGEAYGYTF
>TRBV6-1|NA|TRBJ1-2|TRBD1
TGTGCCAGTGGACAGGGGGCCAACTATGGCTACACCTTC
CASGQGANYGYTF
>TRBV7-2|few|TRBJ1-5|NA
TGTGCCAGCAGCCGGGACCTCAATCAGCCCCAGCATTTT
CASSRDLNQPQHF
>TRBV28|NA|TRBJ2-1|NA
TGTGCCAGCAGCCCCTCGGGTCCTATCAATGAGCAGTTCTTC
CASSPSGPINEQFF
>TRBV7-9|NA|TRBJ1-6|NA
TGTGCCAGCAGCTTTGAGGGTGTGCGTAATTCACCCCTCCACTTT
CASSFEGVRNSPLHF
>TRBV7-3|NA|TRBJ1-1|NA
TGTGCCAGCAGCTTAAGCCCCAGCACTGAAGCTTTCTTT
CASSLSPSTEAFF
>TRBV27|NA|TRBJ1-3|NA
TGTGCCAGCAGTTTATCGGGGGGAACTGGAAACACCATATATTTT
CASSLSGGTGNTIYF